These 16 T cell receptor beta chains came from one sample sequenced in a study of T cells after yellow fever vaccination. TCRdb used MiXCR to reprocess the 5' RACE reads, holding one entry per CDR3 protein. The table records around 310,000 distinct CDR3 sequences, 8.7% of them present only once. The source was PBMCs, collected on the day of the first yellow fever vaccination. The receptors were sampled from a man younger than 35 who received the YFV17D yellow fever vaccine.

V usage is TRBV4-1 and J usage is TRBJ1-6; TRBD1 matches 10 bases. The CDR3 totals 15 residues. In germline, CDR1 is MGHRA, CDR2 YSYEKL. The V gene end was trimmed by 3 bases and the J gene end by 9 bases; junction bases not matched to a gene: 5. The CDR3 DNA sequence: TGCGCCAGCAGCCACCTCCGGGACAGGGGTTCACCCCTCCACTTT. This sequence encodes CASSHLRDRGSPLHF.

The chain has TRBV5-1 and TRBJ2-5, with TRBD2 identical over 7 bases. CDR1 and CDR2 (germline): SGHRS, YFSETQ. The CDR3 has 16 amino acids. V lost 4 bases to trimming and J lost 4 bases; unmatched junction nucleotides: 13. The DNA for the CDR3 is TGCGCCAGCAGCCACGGGGGGAGAACGGCGGCAGAGACCCAGTACTTC. Encoded protein: CASSHGGRTAAETQYF.

The chain combines TRBV20-1 with TRBJ2-1; TRBD2 matches at 10 bases. V dropped 3 bases and J dropped 6; count of bases not matched to a gene: 11. This CDR3 region has 16 residues. CDR1 DFQATT and CDR2 SNEGSKA come from the germline V gene (reference sequence). In DNA form, the CDR3 reads TGCAGTGCTAGGGGGGCTAGCGGGGGCGGGGGCAATGAGCAGTTCTTC. Amino acids: CSARGASGGGGNEQFF.

This clonotype was seen a few times. The chain combines TRBV7-3 with TRBJ2-1; 9 positions agree with TRBD1. V lost 2 bases, J lost 8 bases, and 7 bases stayed unmatched. Germline assignment: CDR1 SGHTA and CDR2 FQGTGA. CDR3 size: 15 residues. CDR3 coding DNA: TGTGCCAGCAGCTTATTACAGGGGGCTTTTTATGAGCAGTTCTTC. As protein: CASSLLQGAFYEQFF.

This clonotype came up a few times. The chain is built from TRBV19 and TRBJ2-1, with D maybe TRBD1 (6 bases). V gave up 3 bases and J gave up 7 bases, with 16 bases separating them. The germline V gene encodes CDR1 LNHDA and CDR2 SQIVND (reference sequence). This CDR3 is built from 15 residues. The CDR3 loop reads CASSMYGQTLNEQFF. CDR3 nucleotide sequence: TGTGCCAGTAGTATGTACGGACAGACCCTTAATGAGCAGTTCTTC.

Only a few counts were recorded for this clonotype. The V and J genes are TRBV19 and TRBJ1-2, with D unclear. V was pared by 3 bases and J by 0 bases, with 8 bases between. There are 14 residues in the CDR3. The germline V gene encodes CDR1 LNHDA and CDR2 SQIVND (reference sequence). The CDR3 is CASSIRTTNYGYTF. The CDR3 bases are TGTGCCAGTAGTATTCGAACCACTAACTATGGCTACACCTTC.

This clonotype was detected ten times or more. The J gene is TRBJ2-3, the V gene TRBV7-2; TRBD1 is a possible D gene (7 bases). Germline V gene sequence: CDR1 SGHTA, CDR2 FQGNSA. V was trimmed by 6 bases and J by 6 bases, leaving 13 bases between them. CDR3 length: 13 amino acids. The CDR3, as DNA: TGTGCCAGCAGTTTTCAGGGGGGTGATACGCAGTATTTT. Amino acids: CASSFQGGDTQYF.

This clonotype was counted only a few times. The rearrangement joins TRBV12-3 or TRBV12-4 to TRBJ2-7, with TRBD2 matching 7 bases. This CDR3 is built from 13 residues. The V segment lost 8 bases and the J segment 0 bases; nucleotides outside the gene matches: 4. The CDR3 sequence: CASGGGVSYEQYF. The CDR3 coding sequence is TGTGCCAGCGGGGGAGGGGTCTCCTACGAGCAGTACTTC.

This clonotype was counted ten times or more. V and J are TRBV11-1 and TRBJ2-1; D perhaps matches TRBD2 (6 bases). Germline CDR1 and CDR2: SGHAT and FQDESV (reference sequence). The CDR3 spans 18 residues. The V end was cut by 5 bases, the J end by 8 bases, with 28 bases between. This chain's CDR3 is CASSKRRDGKGVHDEQFF. The CDR3 region has the DNA TGTGCCAGCAGCAAAAGGAGGGACGGAAAAGGAGTTCACGATGAGCAGTTCTTC. Full variable domain (rest looked up from reference TRBV11-1 and TRBJ2-1): EAEVAQSPRYKITEKSQAVAFWCDPISGHATLYWYRQILGQGPELLVQFQDESVVDDSQLPKDRFSAERLKGVDSTLKIQPAELGDSAMYLCASSKRRDGKGVHDEQFFGPGTRLTVL.

The gene calls are TRBV12-3 or TRBV12-4 and TRBJ2-1; D tentatively fits TRBD1 or TRBD2 (5 bases each). CDR3 length: 12 residues. Trimming pared 2 bases from V and 13 bases from J, leaving 12 bases between. CDR3 in amino acids: CASSLIGTGQFF. CDR3 nucleotide sequence: TGTGCCAGCAGTTTAATAGGGACCGGACAGTTCTTC.

This clonotype occurred a few times. The chain is built from TRBV4-1 and TRBJ2-7, with a tentative D call TRBD1 (6 bases). CDR1 MGHRA and CDR2 YSYEKL come from the germline V gene. Trimming left V 2 bases short and J 2 bases short, with 7 bases between. The CDR3 extends over 13 amino acids. The CDR3 protein is CASSQRQAYEQYF. The DNA for the CDR3 is TGCGCCAGCAGCCAAAGACAGGCCTACGAGCAGTACTTC.

In this sample, this clonotype turned up a few times. The V gene is TRBV7-2, the J gene TRBJ2-3; D is unresolved. V gave up 5 bases and J gave up 3 bases, with 12 bases separating them. CDR1 SGHTA and CDR2 FQGNSA come from the germline V gene. The CDR3 is 14 amino acids. Here the CDR3 DNA reads TGTGCCAGCAGCAAGGCTGAGGCGACAGATACGCAGTATTTT. This translates into CASSKAEATDTQYF.

This clonotype was seen repeatedly, ten times or more. The V gene is TRBV7-2, the J gene TRBJ1-2; no definite D call. The length of the CDR3 is 11 residues. Germline V gene lookup returns CDR1 SGHTA and CDR2 FQGNSA. Trimming took off 5 bases at V and 7 bases at J, with 8 bases between the two ends. CDR3 nucleotides: TGTGCCAGCAGCATTATGAGTGGCTACACCTTC. Protein: CASSIMSGYTF.

Only a few counts were recorded for this clonotype. V usage is TRBV12-3 or TRBV12-4 and J usage is TRBJ1-6; no firm D call. The CDR3 is 14 amino acids. V shed 6 bases and J shed 5 bases, with 11 bases lying between them. The CDR3 sequence: CASSPRFDNSPLHF. The DNA of the CDR3 is TGTGCCAGCAGCCCGAGGTTTGATAATTCACCCCTCCACTTT.

This clonotype was counted a few times. The chain combines TRBV2 with TRBJ1-1; no clear D gene. CDR3 length: 13 amino acids. V lost 5 bases to trimming and J lost 4 bases, with 11 bases between them. The germline CDR1 and CDR2 sequences are SNHLY and FYNNEI. DNA of the CDR3: TGTGCCAGCAGTCCTGACGGACCCACTGAAGCTTTCTTT. Its translation: CASSPDGPTEAFF.

With respect to this clonotype: Given a much more abundant clone one base away, this may be a read error. The chain combines TRBV6-1 with TRBJ2-5; 9 bases map to TRBD1. CDR1 and CDR2 (germline): MNHNS, SASEGT. The CDR3 spans 15 residues. The CDR3 nucleotides are TGTGCCAGCAGTGCTTACACAGGGGGCCAAGAGACCCGGTACTTC. This sequence encodes CASSAYTGGQETRYF.